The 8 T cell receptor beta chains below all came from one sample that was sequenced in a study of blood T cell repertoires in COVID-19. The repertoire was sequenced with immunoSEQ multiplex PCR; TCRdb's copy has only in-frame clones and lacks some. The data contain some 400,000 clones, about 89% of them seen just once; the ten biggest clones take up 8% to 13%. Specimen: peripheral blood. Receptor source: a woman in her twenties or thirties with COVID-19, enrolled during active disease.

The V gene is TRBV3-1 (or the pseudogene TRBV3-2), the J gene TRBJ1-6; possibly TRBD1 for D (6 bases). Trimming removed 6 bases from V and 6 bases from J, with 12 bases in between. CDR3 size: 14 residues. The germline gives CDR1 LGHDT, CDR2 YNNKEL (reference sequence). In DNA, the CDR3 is TGTGCCAGCAGGGCCAACAGGGCTAATTCACCCCTCCACTTT. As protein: CASRANRANSPLHF.

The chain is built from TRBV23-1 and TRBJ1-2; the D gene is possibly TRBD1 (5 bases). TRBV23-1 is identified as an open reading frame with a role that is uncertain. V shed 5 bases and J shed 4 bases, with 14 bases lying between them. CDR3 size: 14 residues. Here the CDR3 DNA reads TGCGCCAGCAGTGAGCACAGGAAATCCTATGGCTACACCTTC. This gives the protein CASSEHRKSYGYTF.

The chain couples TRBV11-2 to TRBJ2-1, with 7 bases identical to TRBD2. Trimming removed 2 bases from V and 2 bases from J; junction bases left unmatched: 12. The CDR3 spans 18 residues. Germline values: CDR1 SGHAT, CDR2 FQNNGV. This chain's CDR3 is CASSLRFTSGLTYNEQFF. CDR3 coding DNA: TGTGCCAGCAGCTTAAGGTTTACGTCGGGACTAACCTACAATGAGCAGTTCTTC.

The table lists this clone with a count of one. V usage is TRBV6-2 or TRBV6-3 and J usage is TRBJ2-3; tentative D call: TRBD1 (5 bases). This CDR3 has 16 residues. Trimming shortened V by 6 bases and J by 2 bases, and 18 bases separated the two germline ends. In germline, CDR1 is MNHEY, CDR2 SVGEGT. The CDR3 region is CASSPPTGVFTDTQYF. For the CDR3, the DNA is TGTGCCAGCAGCCCACCCACAGGAGTATTCACAGATACGCAGTATTTT.

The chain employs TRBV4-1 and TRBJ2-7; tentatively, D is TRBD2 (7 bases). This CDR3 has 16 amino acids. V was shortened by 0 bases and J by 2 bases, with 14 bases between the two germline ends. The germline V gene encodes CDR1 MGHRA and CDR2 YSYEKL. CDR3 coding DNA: TGCGCCAGCAGCCAAGATGGGGGGGCAGGGACCTACGAGCAGTACTTC. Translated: CASSQDGGAGTYEQYF.

The CDR3 coding sequence is TGTGCCAGCAGCTTGGGACTAGCGGACCCCTACGAGCAGTACTTC. As protein: CASSLGLADPYEQYF. The chain links TRBV5-4 to TRBJ2-7, with TRBD2 matching over 9 bases. With V trimmed by 0 bases and J by 2 bases, 3 bases remained unmatched. The CDR3 is made up of 15 amino acids. The germline V gene has CDR1 SGHNT and CDR2 YYREEE (reference sequence).

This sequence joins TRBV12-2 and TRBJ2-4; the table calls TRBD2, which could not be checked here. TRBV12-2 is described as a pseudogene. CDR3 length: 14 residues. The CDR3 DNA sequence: TGTGCAAGTCGCTTAAACGACCGAAGCGGGATTCAGTACTTC. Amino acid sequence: CASRLNDRSGIQYF.

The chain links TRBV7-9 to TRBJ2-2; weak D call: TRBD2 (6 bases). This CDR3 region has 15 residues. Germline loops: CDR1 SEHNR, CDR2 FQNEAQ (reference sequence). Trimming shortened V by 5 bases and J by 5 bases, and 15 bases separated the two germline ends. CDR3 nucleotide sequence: TGTGCCAGCAGCATTGGGACTTCGGGGACCGGGGAGCTGTTTTTT. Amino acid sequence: CASSIGTSGTGELFF.